These 23 T cell receptor beta chains originate from one sample sequenced in a study of blood T cell repertoires in COVID-19. Assay used: immunoSEQ multiplex PCR; TCRdb lists only in-frame clones, some missing. The sample carries 220,000 or so clones, around 82% recorded once. Sequenced input: peripheral blood. The source of these receptors is a woman of 80 years or more with acute or convalescent COVID-19.

For this clone: This CDR3 is also generated by other DNA sequences in the sample. This chain connects TRBV5-1 to TRBJ2-7, with TRBD2 as a possible D gene (5 bases). This CDR3 contains 13 residues. Looked up from germline, CDR1 is SGHRS and CDR2 is YFSETQ. The V and J ends lost 0 bases and 1 base respectively, with 5 bases between them. The CDR3 sequence: CASSLAGSYEQYF. CDR3 DNA sequence: TGCGCCAGCAGCTTGGCGGGGTCCTACGAGCAGTACTTC.

This clone showed up many times. The chain's CDR3 is CASSVVENSPLHF. CDR3 DNA: TGTGCCAGCAGTGTAGTCGAGAATTCACCCCTCCACTTT. The chain joins TRBV6-4 to TRBJ1-6; no clear D. CDR1 is MRHNA, CDR2 SNTAGT, per germline. The CDR3 covers 13 residues. V lost 4 bases and J lost 7, with 8 bases in between.

DNA for the CDR3: TGTGCCAGTAGCCCTCAGGTATGGGAGACCCAGTACTTC. It is translated as CASSPQVWETQYF. The chain couples TRBV19 to TRBJ2-5; no definite D call. The CDR3 loop spans 13 amino acids. CDR1 is LNHDA and CDR2 is SQIVND in the germline V gene (reference sequence). Trimming shortened V by 6 bases and J by 5 bases, and 13 bases separated the two germline ends.

This clone was counted a single time. The chain recombines TRBV6-2 or TRBV6-3 with TRBJ2-2; D might be TRBD2 (5 bases). V gave up 5 bases and J gave up 7 bases, with 17 bases separating them. CDR3 size: 15 residues. The germline CDR1 and CDR2 sequences are MNHEY and SVGEGT. CDR3 nucleotide sequence: TGTGCCAGCAGTCCCCACGTCACTAGTGGCGGGGAGCTGTTTTTT. The encoded protein is CASSPHVTSGGELFF.

This chain connects TRBV5-1 to TRBJ2-1; no firm D call. The CDR3 is 14 residues long. Germline values: CDR1 SGHRS, CDR2 YFSETQ. Trimming pared 4 bases from V and 6 bases from J, leaving 14 bases between. CDR3 nucleotides: TGCGCCAGCAGCCCGGAGATAGCCAGCAATGAGCAGTTCTTC. It codes for CASSPEIASNEQFF.

The V and J genes are TRBV10-1 and TRBJ2-3, with 7 bases lining up with TRBD2. CDR3 length: 15 amino acids. Germline CDR1 is WNHNN and CDR2 is SYGVQD (reference sequence). The V and J ends lost 0 bases and 1 base, in that order; junction bases with no gene match: 1. CDR3 residues: CASSESLAGTDTQYF. Written as DNA, the CDR3 is TGCGCCAGCAGTGAGTCTCTAGCGGGCACAGATACGCAGTATTTT.

On this clone itself: One end of the junction fails to match germline, which may point to a read error. The V and J genes are TRBV5-1 and TRBJ2-3; TRBD1 agrees at 11 bases. The V gene's germline CDR1 is SGHRS and CDR2 YFSETQ. CDR3 size: 12 residues. CDR3 DNA: TGCGCCAGCAGCCCGGGACAGGGGGTCGGGCATTTT. This gives the protein CASSPGQGVGHF.

The V call is TRBV7-2, the J call TRBJ2-5; a possible D gene is TRBD2 (7 bases). Germline V gives CDR1 SGHTA, CDR2 FQGNSA. The CDR3 has 18 residues. V was clipped by 1 base and J by 5 bases, with 23 bases between them. This CDR3 reads CASSLVGGGMGPTETQYF. CDR3 sequence (DNA): TGTGCCAGCAGCTTAGTAGGGGGGGGCATGGGCCCCACGGAGACCCAGTACTTC.

The chain couples TRBV15 to TRBJ1-2; D not certain. The CDR3 consists of 14 residues. Germline values: CDR1 LNHNV, CDR2 YYDKDF (reference sequence). The V gene lost 1 base and the J gene lost 6 bases, with 12 bases spanning the gap. The chain's CDR3 is CATSRVSVINGYTF. Here the CDR3 DNA reads TGTGCCACCAGCAGAGTCTCGGTAATCAATGGCTACACCTTC.

This chain joins TRBV5-8 and TRBJ1-6; TRBD1 agrees at 7 bases. CDR3 size: 14 residues. J lost 7 bases, V lost 2 bases, and 3 bases had no gene match. Germline V gene sequence: CDR1 SGHTS, CDR2 YDEGEE. The CDR3 sequence is CASSFDRENSPLHF. CDR3 DNA sequence: TGTGCCAGCAGCTTCGACAGGGAAAATTCACCCCTCCACTTT.

The chain recombines TRBV11-2 with TRBJ2-1, with 7 nucleotides matching TRBD1. The CDR3 length is 15 residues. V was pared by 5 bases and J by 8 bases, with 12 bases of the junction left unmatched. Germline V CDR1 and CDR2: SGHAT, FQNNGV. CDR3 coding DNA: TGTGCCAGCAGCGTCGACAGGGAAGCTTGGGATGAGCAGTTCTTC. Protein: CASSVDREAWDEQFF.

The rearrangement links TRBV19 to TRBJ2-2; 7 bases are a match to TRBD2. This CDR3 has 15 residues. CDR1 is LNHDA, CDR2 SQIVND, per germline (reference sequence). V dropped 11 bases and J dropped 2; count of bases not matched to a gene: 11. The CDR3 is CACGGETINTGELFF. CDR3 bases: TGTGCCTGTGGGGGGGAAACGATAAACACCGGGGAGCTGTTTTTT.

The rearrangement links TRBV6-5 to TRBJ1-1, with D possibly TRBD1 on 5 matching bases. The CDR3 extends over 14 amino acids. V was pared by 6 bases and J by 1 base, with 12 bases between. Looked up from germline, CDR1 is MNHEY and CDR2 is SVGAGI. The CDR3 loop is CASRTLQENTEAFF. The CDR3 DNA follows: TGTGCCAGCAGGACCTTACAGGAGAACACTGAAGCTTTCTTT.

The chain recombines TRBV5-1 with TRBJ1-3, with a weak D call TRBD1 (5 bases). V was shortened by 1 base and J by 0 bases, with 8 bases between the two germline ends. In germline, CDR1 is SGHRS, CDR2 YFSETQ. The CDR3 contains 15 residues. CDR3 sequence reads: CASSLQGSSGNTIYF. The DNA for the CDR3 is TGCGCCAGCAGCTTGCAGGGCTCCTCTGGAAACACCATATATTTT.

The V gene is TRBV27, the J gene TRBJ1-2; 7 bases are a match to TRBD1. The length of the CDR3 is 13 residues. Germline lookup yields CDR1 MNHEY and CDR2 SMNVEV (reference sequence). Trimming at V came to 2 bases and at J to 8 bases, leaving 5 bases not matched to a gene. DNA for the CDR3: TGTGCCAGCAGTTTAGAGGGGGCTGGAGGCTACACCTTC. As protein: CASSLEGAGGYTF.

V gene TRBV9 combines with J gene TRBJ2-7, with D maybe TRBD2 (6 bases). The ends were cut back, 0 bases at V and 7 bases at J, with 11 bases in the middle. The CDR3 covers 13 residues. Germline V gene sequence: CDR1 SGDLS, CDR2 YYNGEE. In DNA form, the CDR3 reads TGTGCCAGCAGCGTAGAGGAGGGGCGGGAGCAGTACTTC. It translates to CASSVEEGREQYF.

The gene calls are TRBV5-1 and TRBJ1-4, with 8 bases matching TRBD1. J lost 12 bases, V lost 3 bases, and 10 bases had no gene match. CDR3 length: 14 residues. Per the germline V gene, CDR1 is SGHRS and CDR2 is YFSETQ. The CDR3 is CASSWGQAGVELFF. In DNA form, the CDR3 reads TGCGCCAGCAGCTGGGGACAGGCGGGAGTAGAACTGTTTTTT.

V gene TRBV27 combines with J gene TRBJ1-1; D not certain. Germline V gene sequence: CDR1 MNHEY, CDR2 SMNVEV (reference sequence). The germline V and J ends were trimmed by 6 bases and 8 bases, with 10 bases remaining between them. This CDR3 has 11 amino acids. The CDR3 region is CASRTPGEAFF. CDR3 DNA: TGTGCCAGCAGGACCCCCGGGGAAGCTTTCTTT.

The rearrangement uses TRBV7-6 and TRBJ1-6; D is ambiguous. CDR1 is SGHVS, CDR2 FNYEAQ, per germline. The CDR3 extends over 15 amino acids. V was trimmed by 1 base and J by 8 bases, leaving 12 bases between them. In DNA, the CDR3 is TGTGCCAGCAGCTTAGAGCCGGGAACTTATTCACCCCTCCACTTT. Translation gives CASSLEPGTYSPLHF.

The CDR3 DNA reads as TGTGCCAGCAGCTCCCGGGGGACCCTTAATGAAAAACTGTTTTTT. Protein product: CASSSRGTLNEKLFF. The V gene is TRBV7-2, the J gene TRBJ1-4; possible D gene TRBD1, 5 bases. The CDR3 totals 15 residues. Germline V gives CDR1 SGHTA, CDR2 FQGNSA. Trimming took 4 bases from V and 4 from J, leaving 13 bases between them.

V is TRBV5-8 and J is TRBJ1-1; 7 bases are a match to TRBD1. This CDR3 contains 15 residues. V shed 1 base, J shed 4 bases, and the junction held 7 bases outside the gene matches. Germline loops: CDR1 SGHTS, CDR2 YDEGEE. CDR3: CASSLWGQLFTEAFF. The CDR3 DNA reads as TGTGCCAGCAGCTTGTGGGGACAGCTTTTCACTGAAGCTTTCTTT. Variable domain in full (rest from reference TRBV5-8 and TRBJ1-1): EAGVTQSPTHLIKTRGQQATLRCSPISGHTSVYWYQQALGLGLQFLLWYDEGEERNRGNFPPRFSGRQFPNYSSELNVNALELEDSALYLCASSLWGQLFTEAFFGQGTRLTVV.

This chain's CDR3 is CASSPDREFSGNTIYF. The CDR3, as DNA: TGCGCCAGCAGCCCGGACAGGGAGTTTTCCGGAAACACCATATATTTT. The genes are TRBV10-1 and TRBJ1-3, with 8 nucleotides matching TRBD1. Germline values: CDR1 WNHNN, CDR2 SYGVQD (reference sequence). This CDR3 region has 16 residues. J was trimmed by 4 bases and V by 6 bases; bases with no gene match: 11.

This chain joins TRBV7-9 and TRBJ1-2; TRBD1 agrees at 8 bases. The CDR3 consists of 15 residues. Germline V lookup: CDR1 SEHNR, CDR2 FQNEAQ (reference sequence). V shed 5 bases, J shed 6 bases, and the junction held 11 bases outside the gene matches. As DNA, the CDR3 is TGTGCCAGCAGCACCTTACAGACAGGGGTTAATGGCTACACCTTC. Residues: CASSTLQTGVNGYTF. The variable domain in full, with the rest retrieved from reference TRBV7-9 and TRBJ1-2, is DTGVSQNPRHKITKRGQNVTFRCDPISEHNRLYWYRQTLGQGPEFLTYFQNEAQLEKSRLLSDRFSAERPKGSFSTLEIQRTEQGDSAMYLCASSTLQTGVNGYTFGSGTRLTVV.